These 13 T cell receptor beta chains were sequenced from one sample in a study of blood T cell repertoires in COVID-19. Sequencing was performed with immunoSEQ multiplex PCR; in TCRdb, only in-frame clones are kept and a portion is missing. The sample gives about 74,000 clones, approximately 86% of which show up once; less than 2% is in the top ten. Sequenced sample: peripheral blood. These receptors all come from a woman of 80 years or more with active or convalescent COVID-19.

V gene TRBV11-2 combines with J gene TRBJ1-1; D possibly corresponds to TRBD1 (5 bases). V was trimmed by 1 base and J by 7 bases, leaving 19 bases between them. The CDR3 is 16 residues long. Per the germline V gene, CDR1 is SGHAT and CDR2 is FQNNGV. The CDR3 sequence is CASSLGRGGRTIEAFF. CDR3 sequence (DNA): TGTGCCAGCAGCTTAGGGAGGGGAGGGCGGACCATTGAAGCTTTCTTT.

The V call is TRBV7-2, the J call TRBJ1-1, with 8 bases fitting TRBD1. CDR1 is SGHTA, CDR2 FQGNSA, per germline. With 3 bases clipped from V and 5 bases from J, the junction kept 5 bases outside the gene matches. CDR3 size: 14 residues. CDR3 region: CASSLDREVTEAFF. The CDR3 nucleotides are TGTGCCAGCAGCTTGGACAGGGAGGTAACTGAAGCTTTCTTT.

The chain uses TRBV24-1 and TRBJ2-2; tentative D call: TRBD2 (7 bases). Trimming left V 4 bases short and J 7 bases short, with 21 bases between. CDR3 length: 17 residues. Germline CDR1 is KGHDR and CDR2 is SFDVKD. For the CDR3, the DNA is TGTGCCACCAGTGACTCGGGGGCTAGCGGAATAAACGGGGAGCTGTTTTTT. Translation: CATSDSGASGINGELFF.

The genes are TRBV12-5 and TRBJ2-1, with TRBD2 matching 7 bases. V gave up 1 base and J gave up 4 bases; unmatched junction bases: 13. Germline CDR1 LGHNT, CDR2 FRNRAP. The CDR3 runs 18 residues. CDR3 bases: TGTGCTAGTGGTTTGGCGTCTGACGGGGGGTTCTTTTACAATGAGCAGTTCTTC. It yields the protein CASGLASDGGFFYNEQFF.

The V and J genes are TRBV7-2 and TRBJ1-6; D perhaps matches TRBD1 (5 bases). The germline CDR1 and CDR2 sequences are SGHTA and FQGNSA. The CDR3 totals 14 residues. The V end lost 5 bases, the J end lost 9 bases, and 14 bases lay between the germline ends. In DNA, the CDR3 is TGTGCCAGCAGCCTAAGGGAGGGACCTTCACCCCTCCACTTT. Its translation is CASSLREGPSPLHF.

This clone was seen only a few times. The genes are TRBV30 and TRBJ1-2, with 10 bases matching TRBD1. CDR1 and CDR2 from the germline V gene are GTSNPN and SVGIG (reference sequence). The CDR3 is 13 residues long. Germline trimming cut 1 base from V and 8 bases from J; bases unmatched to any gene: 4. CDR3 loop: CAWSGTGGMGYTF. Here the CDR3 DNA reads TGTGCCTGGAGTGGGACAGGGGGTATGGGCTACACCTTC.

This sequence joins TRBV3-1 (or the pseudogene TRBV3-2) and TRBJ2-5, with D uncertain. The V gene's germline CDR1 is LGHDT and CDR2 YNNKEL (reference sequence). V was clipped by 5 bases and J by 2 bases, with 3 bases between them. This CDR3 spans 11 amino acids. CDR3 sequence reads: CASSVQETQYF. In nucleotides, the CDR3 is TGTGCCAGCAGCGTACAAGAGACCCAGTACTTC.

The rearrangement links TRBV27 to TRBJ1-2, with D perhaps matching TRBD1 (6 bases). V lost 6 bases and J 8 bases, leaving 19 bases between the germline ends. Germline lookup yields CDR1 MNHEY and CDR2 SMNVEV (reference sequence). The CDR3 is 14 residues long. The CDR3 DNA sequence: TGTGCCAGCAGCCTGAACAGGGTAGCGAGCGGCTACACCTTC. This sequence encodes CASSLNRVASGYTF.

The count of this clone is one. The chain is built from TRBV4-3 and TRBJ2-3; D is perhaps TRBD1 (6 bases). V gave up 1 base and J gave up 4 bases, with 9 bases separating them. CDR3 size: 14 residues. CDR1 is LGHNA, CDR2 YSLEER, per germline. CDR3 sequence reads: CASSQVQGPDTQYF. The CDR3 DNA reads TGCGCCAGCAGCCAAGTACAGGGCCCAGATACGCAGTATTTT.

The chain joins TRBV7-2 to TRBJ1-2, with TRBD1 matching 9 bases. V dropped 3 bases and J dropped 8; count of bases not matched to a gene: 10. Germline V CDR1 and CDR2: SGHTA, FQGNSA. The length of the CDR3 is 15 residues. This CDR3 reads CASSFRDRESRGYTF. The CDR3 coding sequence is TGTGCCAGCAGCTTCCGGGACAGGGAGTCTAGGGGCTACACCTTC.

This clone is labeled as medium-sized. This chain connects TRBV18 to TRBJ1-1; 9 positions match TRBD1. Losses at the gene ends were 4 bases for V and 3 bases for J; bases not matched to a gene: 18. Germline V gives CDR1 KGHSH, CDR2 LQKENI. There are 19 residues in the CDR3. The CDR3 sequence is CASSQTIASGQGRDTEAFF. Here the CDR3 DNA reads TGTGCCAGCTCACAAACTATAGCCTCGGGACAGGGTCGGGACACTGAAGCTTTCTTT.

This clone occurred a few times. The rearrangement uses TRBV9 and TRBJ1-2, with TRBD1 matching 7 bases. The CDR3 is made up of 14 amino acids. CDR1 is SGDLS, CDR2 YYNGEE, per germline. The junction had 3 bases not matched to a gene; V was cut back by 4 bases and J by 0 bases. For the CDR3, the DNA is TGTGCCAGCAGCCCGACAGGGCCTAACTATGGCTACACCTTC. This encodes CASSPTGPNYGYTF.

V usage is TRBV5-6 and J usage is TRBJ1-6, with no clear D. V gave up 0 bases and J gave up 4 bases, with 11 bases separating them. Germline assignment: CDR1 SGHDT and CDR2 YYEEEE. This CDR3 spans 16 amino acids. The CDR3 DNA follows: TGTGCCAGCAGCTTGGGATCCGGAGTTTATAATTCACCCCTCCACTTT. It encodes CASSLGSGVYNSPLHF.